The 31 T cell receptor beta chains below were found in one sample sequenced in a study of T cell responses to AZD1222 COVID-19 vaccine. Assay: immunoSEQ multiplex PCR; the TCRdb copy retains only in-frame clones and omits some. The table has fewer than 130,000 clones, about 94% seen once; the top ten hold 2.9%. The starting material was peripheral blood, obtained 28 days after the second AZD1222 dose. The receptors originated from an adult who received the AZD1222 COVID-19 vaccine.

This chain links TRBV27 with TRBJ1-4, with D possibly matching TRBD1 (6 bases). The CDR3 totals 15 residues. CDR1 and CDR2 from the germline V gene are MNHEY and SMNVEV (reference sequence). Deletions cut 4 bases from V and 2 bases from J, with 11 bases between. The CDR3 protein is CASSSSGATNEKLFF. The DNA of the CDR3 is TGTGCCAGCAGTTCCTCGGGGGCCACTAATGAAAAACTGTTTTTT.

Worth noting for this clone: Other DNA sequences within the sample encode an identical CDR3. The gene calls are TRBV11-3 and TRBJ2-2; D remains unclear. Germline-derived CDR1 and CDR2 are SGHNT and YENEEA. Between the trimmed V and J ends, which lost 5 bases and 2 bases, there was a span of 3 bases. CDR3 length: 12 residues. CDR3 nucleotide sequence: TGTGCCAGCAGCCCTAACACCGGGGAGCTGTTTTTT. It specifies CASSPNTGELFF.

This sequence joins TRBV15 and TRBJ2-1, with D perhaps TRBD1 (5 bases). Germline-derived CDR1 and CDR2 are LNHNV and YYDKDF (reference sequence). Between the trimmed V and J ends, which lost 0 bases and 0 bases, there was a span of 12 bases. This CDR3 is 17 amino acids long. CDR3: CATSRDVLRVSYNEQFF. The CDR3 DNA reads TGTGCCACCAGCAGAGACGTTCTCAGGGTCTCCTACAATGAGCAGTTCTTC.

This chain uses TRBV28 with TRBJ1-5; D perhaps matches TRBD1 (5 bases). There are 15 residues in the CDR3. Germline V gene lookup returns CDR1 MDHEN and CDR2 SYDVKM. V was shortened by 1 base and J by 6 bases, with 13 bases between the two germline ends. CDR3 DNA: TGTGCCAGCAGTTTATCAACGGGGGAGGTTCAGCCCCAGCATTTT. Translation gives CASSLSTGEVQPQHF.

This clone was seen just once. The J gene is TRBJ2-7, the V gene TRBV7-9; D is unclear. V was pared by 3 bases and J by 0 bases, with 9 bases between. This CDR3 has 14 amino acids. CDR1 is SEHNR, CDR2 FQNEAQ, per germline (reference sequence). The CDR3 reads CASSLGSNSYEQYF. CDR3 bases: TGTGCCAGCAGCTTGGGTTCTAACTCCTACGAGCAGTACTTC.

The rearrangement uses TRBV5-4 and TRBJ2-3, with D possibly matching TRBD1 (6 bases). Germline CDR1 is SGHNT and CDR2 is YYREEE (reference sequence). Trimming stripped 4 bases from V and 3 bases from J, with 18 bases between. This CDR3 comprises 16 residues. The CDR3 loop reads CASSLLQGEGTDTQYF. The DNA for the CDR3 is TGTGCCAGCAGCCTATTACAGGGTGAGGGGACAGATACGCAGTATTTT.

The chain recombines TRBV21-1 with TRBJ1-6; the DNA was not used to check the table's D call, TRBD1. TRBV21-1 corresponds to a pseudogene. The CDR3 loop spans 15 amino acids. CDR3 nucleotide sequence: TGTGCCAGCCCTACGTCGAGACAGTTTAATTCACCCCTCCACTTT. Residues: CASPTSRQFNSPLHF.

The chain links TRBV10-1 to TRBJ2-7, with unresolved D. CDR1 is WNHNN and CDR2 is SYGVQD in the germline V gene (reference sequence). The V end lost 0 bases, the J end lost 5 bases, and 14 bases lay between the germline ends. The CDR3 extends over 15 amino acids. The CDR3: CASSESGITEDEQYF. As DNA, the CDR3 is TGCGCCAGCAGTGAGTCTGGGATTACGGAAGACGAGCAGTACTTC.

CDR3 coding DNA: TGCAGCGTTAAACCTAGCGGGAGTAGCACAGATACGCAGTATTTT. It yields the protein CSVKPSGSSTDTQYF. V and J are TRBV29-1 and TRBJ2-3, with TRBD2 identical over 10 bases. The germline CDR1 and CDR2 sequences are SQVTM and ANQGSEA. The CDR3 sequence is 15 residues long. V shed 5 bases and J 0 bases; nucleotides not matched to a gene: 5.

The CDR3 region is CASSHPPGRGSAYNEQFF. CDR3 DNA sequence: TGCGCCAGCAGCCACCCACCTGGGCGGGGAAGCGCCTACAATGAGCAGTTCTTC. The chain has TRBV5-1 and TRBJ2-1; the D gene is possibly TRBD2 (6 bases). With 4 bases removed from V and 2 bases from J, the gap between germline ends came to 22 bases. The CDR3 runs to 18 residues. Germline CDR1 is SGHRS and CDR2 is YFSETQ.

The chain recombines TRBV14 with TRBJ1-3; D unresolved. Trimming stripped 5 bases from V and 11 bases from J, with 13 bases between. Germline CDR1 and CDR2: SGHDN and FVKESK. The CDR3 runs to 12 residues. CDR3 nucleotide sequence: TGTGCCAGCAGCGGTCCGGCAGTAGCCATATATTTT. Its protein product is CASSGPAVAIYF.

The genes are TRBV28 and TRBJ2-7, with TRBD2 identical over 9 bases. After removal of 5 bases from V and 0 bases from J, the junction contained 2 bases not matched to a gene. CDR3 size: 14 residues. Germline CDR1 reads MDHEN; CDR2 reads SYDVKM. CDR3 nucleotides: TGTGCCAGCAGTAGCGGGGGGCACTCCTACGAGCAGTACTTC. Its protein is CASSSGGHSYEQYF.

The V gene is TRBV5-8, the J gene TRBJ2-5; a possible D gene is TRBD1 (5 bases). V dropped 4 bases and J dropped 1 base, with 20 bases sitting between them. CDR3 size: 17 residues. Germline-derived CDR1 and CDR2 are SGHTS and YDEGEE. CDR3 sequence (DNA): TGTGCCAGCAGCCCGTATGCGGCAGGGCGAACCCAAGAGACCCAGTACTTC. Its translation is CASSPYAAGRTQETQYF.

In DNA form, the CDR3 reads TGTGCCAGTAGCAAAGGGACACCGGAAACTCACTCTGGGGCCAACGTCCTGACTTTC. It encodes CASSKGTPETHSGANVLTF. The chain recombines TRBV19 with TRBJ2-6; TRBD1 might be the D (6 bases). V lost 6 bases, J lost 0 bases, and 21 bases lay in between. Germline CDR1 is LNHDA and CDR2 is SQIVND (reference sequence). The CDR3 contains 19 residues.

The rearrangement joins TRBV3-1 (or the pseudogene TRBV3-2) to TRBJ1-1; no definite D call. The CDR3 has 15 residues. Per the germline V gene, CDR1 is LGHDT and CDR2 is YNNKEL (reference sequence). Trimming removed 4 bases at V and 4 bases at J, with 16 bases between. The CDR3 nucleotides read TGTGCCAGCAGCCCGTTCGTGGGTGGGAGCACTGAAGCTTTCTTT. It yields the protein CASSPFVGGSTEAFF.

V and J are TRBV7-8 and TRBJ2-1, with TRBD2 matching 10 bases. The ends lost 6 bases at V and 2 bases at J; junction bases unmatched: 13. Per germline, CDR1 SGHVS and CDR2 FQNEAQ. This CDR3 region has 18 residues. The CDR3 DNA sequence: TGTGCCAGCAGTCAAAAGCGGGAGGGCCTATTTACCTACAATGAGCAGTTCTTC. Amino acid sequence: CASSQKREGLFTYNEQFF.

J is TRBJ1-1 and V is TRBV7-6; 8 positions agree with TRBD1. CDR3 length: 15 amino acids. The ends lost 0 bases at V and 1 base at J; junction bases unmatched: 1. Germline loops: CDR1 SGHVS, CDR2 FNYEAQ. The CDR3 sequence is CASSLAGQENTEAFF. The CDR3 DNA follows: TGTGCCAGCAGCTTAGCGGGACAGGAGAACACTGAAGCTTTCTTT.

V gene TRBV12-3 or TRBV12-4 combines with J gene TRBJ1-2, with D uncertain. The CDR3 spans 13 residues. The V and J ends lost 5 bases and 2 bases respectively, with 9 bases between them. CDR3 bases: TGTGCCAGCAGTGCGACTGTGAACTATGGCTACACCTTC. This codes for CASSATVNYGYTF.

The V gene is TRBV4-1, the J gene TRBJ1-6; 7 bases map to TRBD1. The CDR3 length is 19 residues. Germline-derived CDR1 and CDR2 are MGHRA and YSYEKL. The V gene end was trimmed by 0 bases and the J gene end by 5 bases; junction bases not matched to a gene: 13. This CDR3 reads CASSQENDRVGSHNSPLHF. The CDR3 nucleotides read TGCGCCAGCAGCCAAGAGAACGACAGGGTTGGATCTCATAATTCACCCCTCCACTTT.

CDR3 nucleotides: TGTGCCAGCAGACCGGCCATAACCCCCTACGAGCAGTACTTC. Translating gives CASRPAITPYEQYF. The J gene is TRBJ2-7, the V gene TRBV25-1, with D unclear. Germline CDR1 and CDR2: MGHDK and SYGVNS. The V and J ends lost 6 bases and 2 bases respectively, with 14 bases between them. The CDR3 extends over 14 amino acids.

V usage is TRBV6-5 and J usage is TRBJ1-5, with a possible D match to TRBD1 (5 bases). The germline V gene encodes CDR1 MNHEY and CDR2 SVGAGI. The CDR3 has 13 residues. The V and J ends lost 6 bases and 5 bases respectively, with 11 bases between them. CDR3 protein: CASRPGRHQPQHF. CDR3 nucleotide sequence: TGTGCCAGCAGGCCAGGGCGGCATCAGCCCCAGCATTTT.

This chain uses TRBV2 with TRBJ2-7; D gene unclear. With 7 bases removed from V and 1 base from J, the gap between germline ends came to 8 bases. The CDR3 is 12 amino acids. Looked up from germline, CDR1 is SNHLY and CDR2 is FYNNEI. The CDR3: CASKAVSYEQYF. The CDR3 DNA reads TGTGCCAGCAAGGCAGTTTCCTACGAGCAGTACTTC.

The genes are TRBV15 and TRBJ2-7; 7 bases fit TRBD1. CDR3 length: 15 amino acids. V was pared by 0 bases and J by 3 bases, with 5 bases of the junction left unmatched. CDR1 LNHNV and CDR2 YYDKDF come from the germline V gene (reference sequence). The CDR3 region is CATSRERTGSYEQYF. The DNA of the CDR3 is TGTGCCACCAGCAGAGAACGGACAGGCAGCTACGAGCAGTACTTC.

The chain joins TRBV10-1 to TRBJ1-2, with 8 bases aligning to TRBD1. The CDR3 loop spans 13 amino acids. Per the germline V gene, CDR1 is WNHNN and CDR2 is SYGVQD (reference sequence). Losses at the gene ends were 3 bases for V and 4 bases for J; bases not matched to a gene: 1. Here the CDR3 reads CASSDQGAYGYTF. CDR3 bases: TGCGCCAGCAGTGATCAGGGGGCCTATGGCTACACCTTC.

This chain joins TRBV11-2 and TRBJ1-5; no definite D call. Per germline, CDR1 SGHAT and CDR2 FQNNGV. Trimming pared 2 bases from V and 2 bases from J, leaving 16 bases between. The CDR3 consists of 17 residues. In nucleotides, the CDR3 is TGTGCCAGCAGCTTAAAGGTCTCTCAAGCCCGCAATCAGCCCCAGCATTTT. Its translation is CASSLKVSQARNQPQHF. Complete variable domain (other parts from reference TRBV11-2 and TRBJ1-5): EAGVAQSPRYKIIEKRQSVAFWCNPISGHATLYWYQQILGQGPKLLIQFQNNGVVDDSQLPKDRFSAERLKGVDSTLKIQPAKLEDSAVYLCASSLKVSQARNQPQHFGDGTRLSIL.

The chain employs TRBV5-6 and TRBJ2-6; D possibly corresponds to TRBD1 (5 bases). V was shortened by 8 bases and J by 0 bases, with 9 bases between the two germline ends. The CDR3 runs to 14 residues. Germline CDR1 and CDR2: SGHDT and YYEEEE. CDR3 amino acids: CASRTPSGANVLTF. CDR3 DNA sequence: TGTGCCAGTAGGACACCCTCTGGGGCCAACGTCCTGACTTTC.

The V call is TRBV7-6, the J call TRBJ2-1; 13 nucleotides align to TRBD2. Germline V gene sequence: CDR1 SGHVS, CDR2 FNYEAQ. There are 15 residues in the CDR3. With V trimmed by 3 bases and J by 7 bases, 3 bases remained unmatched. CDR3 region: CASSFTSGGGNEQFF. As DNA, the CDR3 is TGTGCCAGCAGCTTTACTAGCGGGGGGGGAAATGAGCAGTTCTTC.

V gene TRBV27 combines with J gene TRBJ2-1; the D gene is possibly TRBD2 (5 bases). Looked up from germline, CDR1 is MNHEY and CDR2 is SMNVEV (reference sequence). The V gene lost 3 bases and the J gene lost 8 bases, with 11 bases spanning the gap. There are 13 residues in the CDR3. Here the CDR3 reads CASSLGRGHEQFF. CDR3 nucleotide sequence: TGTGCCAGCAGTTTGGGGAGAGGGCATGAGCAGTTCTTC.

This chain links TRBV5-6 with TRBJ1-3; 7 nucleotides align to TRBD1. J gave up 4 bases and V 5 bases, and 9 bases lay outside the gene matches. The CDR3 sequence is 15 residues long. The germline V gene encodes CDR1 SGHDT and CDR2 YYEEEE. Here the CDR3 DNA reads TGTGCCAGCAGATCGACAGGGACTGTGGGAAACACCATATATTTT. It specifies CASRSTGTVGNTIYF.

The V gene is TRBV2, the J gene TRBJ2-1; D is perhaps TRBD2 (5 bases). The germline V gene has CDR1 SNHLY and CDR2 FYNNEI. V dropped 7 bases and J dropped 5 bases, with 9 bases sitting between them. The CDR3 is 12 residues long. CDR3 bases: TGTGCCAGCATGGGGAGAAACAATGAGCAGTTCTTC. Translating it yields CASMGRNNEQFF.

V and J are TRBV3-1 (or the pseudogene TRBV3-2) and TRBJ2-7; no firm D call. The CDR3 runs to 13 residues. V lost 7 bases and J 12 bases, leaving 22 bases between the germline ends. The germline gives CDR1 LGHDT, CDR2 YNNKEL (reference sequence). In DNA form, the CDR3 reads TGTGCCAGCACTAATACCCTCGGACGGATCAGGTACTTC. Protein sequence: CASTNTLGRIRYF.